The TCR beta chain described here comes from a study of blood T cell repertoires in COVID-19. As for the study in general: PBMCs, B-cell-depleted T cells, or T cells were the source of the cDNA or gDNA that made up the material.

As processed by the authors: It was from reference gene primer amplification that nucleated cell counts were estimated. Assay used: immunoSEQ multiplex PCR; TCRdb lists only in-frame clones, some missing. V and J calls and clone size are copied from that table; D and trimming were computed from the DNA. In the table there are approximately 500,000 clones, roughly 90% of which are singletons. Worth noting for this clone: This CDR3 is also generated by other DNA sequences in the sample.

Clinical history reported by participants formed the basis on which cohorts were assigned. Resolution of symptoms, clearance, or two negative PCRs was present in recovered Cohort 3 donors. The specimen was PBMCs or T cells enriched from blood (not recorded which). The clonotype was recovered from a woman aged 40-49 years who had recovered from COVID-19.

The DNA of the CDR3 is TGTGCCAGCAGTTACTCGAGTGGAGGCTCCTACGAGCAGTACTTC. This gives the protein CASSYSSGGSYEQYF. This chain connects TRBV6-5 to TRBJ2-7, with D perhaps matching TRBD2 (5 bases). The germline V gene encodes CDR1 MNHEY and CDR2 SVGAGI. V was clipped by 0 bases and J by 0 bases, with 9 bases between them. The CDR3 covers 15 residues.